This T cell receptor (beta chain) is from a study of T cells in Graves' hyperthyroidism and ophthalmopathy. Whole-study results and caveats: Among clonotypes expanded in thyroid above 0.001, most were also found in blood. For ophthalmopathy, model prediction preceded onset by a median approximately 6 months.

Each patient was aged 18 to 65 and had newly diagnosed hyperthyroidism of under 2 months' duration. Isolation of PBMCs was performed on 8 to 10 ml fresh peripheral blood. Regarding this clonotype: Its antigen is unidentified.

It was RNA transcripts that yielded the amplified TCR beta CDR3 regions. TCR CDR3 regions were first amplified by RT-PCR with HTBI primers. MiXCR, run by TCRdb on the multiplex PCR reads, gives a single entry per CDR3 protein. This table has hundreds of thousands of distinct CDR3 sequences, 15% to 18% appearing once. CDR1 is MDHEN, CDR2 SYDVKM, per germline. The CDR3 is 16 residues long. The trim removed 4 bases at V and 5 bases at J, leaving 7 bases unmatched. The J gene is TRBJ2-1, the V gene TRBV28; 11 bases agree with TRBD1. The sequenced material came from blood. This receptor was obtained from a woman in her late teens or twenties with Graves' hyperthyroidism. In DNA form, the CDR3 reads TGTGCCAGCAGTTCCATCGGACAGGGGGCGAACAATGAGCAGTTCTTC. Residues: CASSSIGQGANNEQFF. The full variable domain, completed using reference TRBV28 and TRBJ2-1, is DVKVTQSSRYLVKRTGEKVFLECVQDMDHENMFWYRQDPGLGLRLIYFSYDVKMKEKGDIPEGYSVSREKKERFSLILESASTNQTSMYLCASSSIGQGANNEQFFGPGTRLTVL.